The 27 T cell receptor beta chains in this list originate from one sample, sequenced in a study of blood T cell repertoires in COVID-19. Sequencing used immunoSEQ multiplex PCR; TCRdb keeps in-frame clones, though not all of them. Of about 210,000 clones detected, approximately 85% appear once; the ten largest clones hold approximately 5%. The sequencing sample was made of peripheral blood. These receptors were taken from a man aged 45-65 years with COVID-19, enrolled during active disease.

This chain uses TRBV5-8 with TRBJ1-4; possibly TRBD1 for D (5 bases). This CDR3 has 14 amino acids. Germline CDR1 is SGHTS and CDR2 is YDEGEE. Between the trimmed V and J ends, which lost 7 bases and 2 bases, there was a span of 12 bases. Here the CDR3 reads CASSWTPTNEKLFF. The DNA of the CDR3 is TGTGCCAGCTCCTGGACACCCACTAATGAAAAACTGTTTTTT.

This chain uses TRBV2 with TRBJ2-7, with 10 bases lining up with TRBD1. There are 14 residues in the CDR3. CDR1 and CDR2 (germline): SNHLY, FYNNEI. V trimming: 6 bases; J trimming: 1 base; junction bases outside the gene matches: 3. The CDR3 DNA follows: TGTGCCAGCAGGGGGACAGGGGAATCCTACGAGCAGTACTTC. It specifies CASRGTGESYEQYF.

The chain joins TRBV4-3 to TRBJ2-3, with a weak D call TRBD1 (6 bases). Trimming removed 1 base at V and 0 bases at J, with 14 bases between. The CDR3 runs 17 residues. Germline lookup yields CDR1 LGHNA and CDR2 YSLEER. CDR3 amino acids: CASSQVHGQPSTDTQYF. In DNA form, the CDR3 reads TGCGCCAGCAGCCAAGTCCACGGACAGCCTAGCACAGATACGCAGTATTTT.

The chain is built from TRBV3-1 (or the pseudogene TRBV3-2) and TRBJ2-7; 7 bases map to TRBD1. Germline V CDR1 and CDR2: LGHDT, YNNKEL (reference sequence). There are 15 residues in the CDR3. The J segment lost 6 bases and the V segment lost 7 bases, leaving 15 bases of the junction unmatched. The CDR3 here is CASTQSAQGIGEQYF. In DNA form, the CDR3 reads TGTGCCAGCACACAAAGCGCACAGGGGATAGGCGAGCAGTACTTC.

In nucleotides, the CDR3 is TGTGCCAGCAGCACCGGACAGGGCAATGAGCAGTTCTTC. Amino acids: CASSTGQGNEQFF. V is TRBV7-8 and J is TRBJ2-1; TRBD1 matches 8 bases. This CDR3 spans 13 amino acids. The V gene end was trimmed by 5 bases and the J gene end by 6 bases; junction bases not matched to a gene: 3. Germline loops: CDR1 SGHVS, CDR2 FQNEAQ.

The V and J genes are TRBV11-3 and TRBJ2-7; 9 bases align to TRBD1. Losses at the gene ends were 5 bases for V and 2 bases for J; bases not matched to a gene: 4. CDR1 is SGHNT, CDR2 YENEEA, per germline. The CDR3 is 14 amino acids. This chain's CDR3 is CASSPGTGTYEQYF. CDR3 DNA: TGTGCCAGCAGCCCCGGGACAGGGACCTACGAGCAGTACTTC.

The V and J genes are TRBV4-2 and TRBJ1-4; TRBD1 aligns across 7 bases. V trimming: 1 base; J trimming: 3 bases; junction bases outside the gene matches: 5. CDR1 and CDR2 (germline): LGHNA, YNFKEQ. The CDR3 has 16 residues. CDR3: CASSQATGVANEKLFF. CDR3 DNA sequence: TGTGCCAGCAGCCAAGCTACAGGGGTAGCTAATGAAAAACTGTTTTTT.

In regard to this clone: A single base separates this from a much larger clone, so it may be a read error. The same CDR3 can be traced to other DNA sequences in this sample. The CDR3 region has the DNA TGTGCCAGCAGCTCCGACACCGGGGAGCTGTTTTTT. The encoded protein is CASSSDTGELFF. The chain joins TRBV7-2 to TRBJ2-2; D uncertain. V shed 4 bases and J shed 3 bases, with 3 bases lying between them. CDR1 and CDR2 from the germline V gene are SGHTA and FQGNSA. CDR3 length: 12 amino acids.

The chain uses TRBV7-6 and TRBJ2-3; 12 positions match TRBD2. Germline V gives CDR1 SGHVS, CDR2 FNYEAQ. The CDR3 is made up of 15 amino acids. Trimming took 5 bases from V and 3 from J; bases not matched to a gene: 3. The CDR3 nucleotides are TGTGCCAGCAGCCCTAGCGGGGGGGCTACAGATACGCAGTATTTT. Translation: CASSPSGGATDTQYF.

This chain uses TRBV4-2 with TRBJ1-4; D gene unclear. Germline V gene data show CDR1 as LGHNA and CDR2 as YNFKEQ. V shed 4 bases and J shed 6 bases, with 9 bases lying between them. The CDR3 has 13 residues. The CDR3 DNA is TGTGCCAGCAGCCCCACTTCCCATGAAAAACTGTTTTTT. Protein sequence: CASSPTSHEKLFF.

The chain employs TRBV6-6 and TRBJ1-1; maybe TRBD1 (6 bases). The V end was cut by 6 bases, the J end by 0 bases, with 11 bases between. Germline loops: CDR1 MNHNY, CDR2 SVGAGI (reference sequence). The length of the CDR3 is 14 residues. CDR3 sequence reads: CASRQGPVNTEAFF. As DNA, the CDR3 is TGTGCCAGCAGACAGGGACCTGTGAACACTGAAGCTTTCTTT.

The chain couples TRBV13 to TRBJ1-2; TRBD1 matches 9 bases. Germline CDR1 PRHDT, CDR2 FYEKMQ (reference sequence). This CDR3 contains 14 residues. V trimming: 5 bases; J trimming: 6 bases; junction bases outside the gene matches: 7. In DNA form, the CDR3 reads TGTGCCAGCAGCCTGGGACAGGGAGGAAATGGCTACACCTTC. As protein: CASSLGQGGNGYTF.

This chain links TRBV5-1 with TRBJ2-5; TRBD2 matches at 10 bases. V shed 4 bases and J 1 base; nucleotides not matched to a gene: 10. Germline CDR1 and CDR2: SGHRS and YFSETQ. The CDR3 runs 17 residues. This CDR3 is CASSRTISGGAQETQYF. DNA for the CDR3: TGCGCCAGCAGCCGTACTATCAGCGGGGGGGCCCAAGAGACCCAGTACTTC. Filled out from reference TRBV5-1 and TRBJ2-5, the complete variable domain reads KAGVTQTPRYLIKTRGQQVTLSCSPISGHRSVSWYQQTPGQGLQFLFEYFSETQRNKGNFPGRFSGRQFSNSRSEMNVSTLELGDSALYLCASSRTISGGAQETQYFGPGTRLLVL.

The chain is built from TRBV6-5 and TRBJ1-3; D remains ambiguous. The ends were cut back, 6 bases at V and 0 bases at J, with 6 bases in the middle. Germline V gives CDR1 MNHEY, CDR2 SVGAGI. The CDR3 is 13 residues long. The CDR3: CASSRPSGNTIYF. In nucleotides, the CDR3 is TGTGCCAGCAGCCGTCCCTCTGGAAACACCATATATTTT.

This chain joins TRBV19 and TRBJ1-5, with TRBD1 matching 8 bases. The CDR3 has 16 amino acids. After removal of 3 bases from V and 2 bases from J, the junction contained 6 bases not matched to a gene. The germline CDR1 and CDR2 sequences are LNHDA and SQIVND (reference sequence). In nucleotides, the CDR3 is TGTGCCAGTAGTATCTCCCCGACAGGGGGCAATCAGCCCCAGCATTTT. It yields the protein CASSISPTGGNQPQHF.

V usage is TRBV2 and J usage is TRBJ2-3; 7 bases align to TRBD2. This CDR3 region has 13 residues. Trimming removed 9 bases from V and 5 bases from J; junction bases left unmatched: 8. Germline V lookup: CDR1 SNHLY, CDR2 FYNNEI. The DNA of the CDR3 is TGTGCCAGAAAATGGGAGGGTCAAGATACGCAGTATTTT. Protein: CARKWEGQDTQYF.

The V gene is TRBV1, the J gene TRBJ2-1; the table gives TRBD2 as D, unverified against the DNA. TRBV1 is a pseudogene segment. This CDR3 region has 16 residues. CDR3: CTSTTGVKGSYNEQFF. The DNA of the CDR3 is TGCACCAGCACCACGGGGGTCAAGGGGTCCTACAATGAGCAGTTCTTC.

The chain recombines TRBV7-6 with TRBJ1-2; D uncertain. Per the germline V gene, CDR1 is SGHVS and CDR2 is FNYEAQ. The CDR3 is made up of 15 amino acids. Between the trimmed V and J ends, which lost 5 bases and 0 bases, there was a span of 13 bases. The CDR3 sequence is CASSPSAAANYGYTF. DNA of the CDR3: TGTGCCAGCAGCCCATCCGCGGCAGCTAACTATGGCTACACCTTC.

This chain joins TRBV10-3 and TRBJ2-5; 16 bases fit TRBD2. Germline V gene lookup returns CDR1 ENHRY and CDR2 SYGVKD. V shed 6 bases and J 5 bases; nucleotides not matched to a gene: 12. The CDR3 loop spans 18 amino acids. This CDR3 reads CAISMGLAGGRVLETQYF. The CDR3 nucleotides are TGTGCCATCAGCATGGGACTAGCGGGGGGGAGGGTTCTGGAGACCCAGTACTTC.

The V and J genes are TRBV6-5 and TRBJ1-4; TRBD1 is a possible D gene (6 bases). The germline CDR1 and CDR2 sequences are MNHEY and SVGAGI. V was clipped by 4 bases and J by 0 bases, with 9 bases between them. There are 15 residues in the CDR3. The CDR3, as DNA: TGTGCCAGCAGTTCCTCAGGGGCAACTAATGAAAAACTGTTTTTT. Translating gives CASSSSGATNEKLFF.

J is TRBJ2-7 and V is TRBV28; 10 bases match TRBD1. Looked up from germline, CDR1 is MDHEN and CDR2 is SYDVKM. The V gene end was trimmed by 5 bases and the J gene end by 4 bases; junction bases not matched to a gene: 5. This CDR3 comprises 14 residues. The CDR3 here is CASSTGQGSYEQYF. Written as DNA, the CDR3 is TGTGCCAGCAGTACGGGACAGGGGAGTTACGAGCAGTACTTC. Looking up the rest from reference TRBV28 and TRBJ2-7 gives the full variable domain: DVKVTQSSRYLVKRTGEKVFLECVQDMDHENMFWYRQDPGLGLRLIYFSYDVKMKEKGDIPEGYSVSREKKERFSLILESASTNQTSMYLCASSTGQGSYEQYFGPGTRLTVT.

The chain employs TRBV29-1 and TRBJ2-1; weak D call: TRBD1 (5 bases). V was pared by 7 bases and J by 0 bases, with 7 bases between. CDR1 and CDR2 (germline): SQVTM, ANQGSEA. The CDR3 length is 12 residues. CDR3 nucleotides: TGCAGCGCTGACAGCTCCTACAATGAGCAGTTCTTC. This gives the protein CSADSSYNEQFF.

This clone was observed a handful of times. The chain has TRBV18 and TRBJ2-2; a weak D match, TRBD2 (6 bases). CDR3 length equals 15 residues. The V and J ends lost 6 bases and 2 bases respectively, with 13 bases between them. Germline V gives CDR1 KGHSH, CDR2 LQKENI. CDR3 coding DNA: TGTGCCAGCTCTGTGGAGGGGCTTAACACCGGGGAGCTGTTTTTT. It translates to CASSVEGLNTGELFF.

This clone was counted once. The V gene is TRBV5-6, the J gene TRBJ1-4, with D maybe TRBD1 (5 bases). Trimming stripped 2 bases from V and 8 bases from J, with 13 bases between. Germline CDR1 reads SGHDT; CDR2 reads YYEEEE. This CDR3 spans 14 amino acids. Here the CDR3 DNA reads TGTGCCAGCAGCTTCGGGCAGGGTTCAGAAAAACTGTTTTTT. Protein sequence: CASSFGQGSEKLFF.

The V and J genes are TRBV19 and TRBJ1-2; TRBD1 matches 7 bases. This CDR3 is 17 amino acids long. The junction had 16 bases not matched to a gene; V was cut back by 5 bases and J by 4 bases. Germline lookup yields CDR1 LNHDA and CDR2 SQIVND (reference sequence). CDR3 nucleotides: TGTGCCAGTAGTGCACGGCGACAGGGCCTAACGGGCTATGGCTACACCTTC. Translating gives CASSARRQGLTGYGYTF.

This chain's CDR3 is CATSGGLAGAVDTQYF. The CDR3 bases are TGTGCCACCAGCGGCGGACTAGCGGGTGCGGTAGATACGCAGTATTTT. V and J are TRBV15 and TRBJ2-3; 11 bases agree with TRBD2. This CDR3 has 16 residues. Germline values: CDR1 LNHNV, CDR2 YYDKDF (reference sequence). Trimming at V came to 5 bases and at J to 5 bases, leaving 9 bases not matched to a gene.

The rearrangement joins TRBV3-1 (or the pseudogene TRBV3-2) to TRBJ2-7; D possibly corresponds to TRBD1 (6 bases). Germline V gene lookup returns CDR1 LGHDT and CDR2 YNNKEL (reference sequence). This CDR3 is built from 17 residues. With 4 bases removed from V and 0 bases from J, the gap between germline ends came to 19 bases. The CDR3 sequence is CASSLLPPQGSSYEQYF. The CDR3 DNA reads TGTGCCAGCAGCCTACTGCCTCCACAGGGAAGCTCCTACGAGCAGTACTTC.